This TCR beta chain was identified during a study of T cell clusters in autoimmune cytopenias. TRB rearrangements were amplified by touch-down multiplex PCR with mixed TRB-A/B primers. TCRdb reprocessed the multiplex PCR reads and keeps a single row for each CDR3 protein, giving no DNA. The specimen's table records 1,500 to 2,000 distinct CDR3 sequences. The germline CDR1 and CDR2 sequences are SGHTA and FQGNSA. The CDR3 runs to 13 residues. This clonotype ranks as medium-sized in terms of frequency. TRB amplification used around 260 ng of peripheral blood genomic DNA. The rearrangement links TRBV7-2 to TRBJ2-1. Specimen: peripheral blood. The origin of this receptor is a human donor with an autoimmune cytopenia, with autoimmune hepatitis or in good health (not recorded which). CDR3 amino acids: CASSLEPDNEQFF. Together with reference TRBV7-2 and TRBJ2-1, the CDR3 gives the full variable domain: GAGVSQSPSNKVTEKGKDVELRCDPISGHTALYWYRQSLGQGLEFLIYFQGNSAPDKSGLPSDRFSAERTGGSVSTLTIQRTQQEDSAVYLCASSLEPDNEQFFGPGTRLTVL.